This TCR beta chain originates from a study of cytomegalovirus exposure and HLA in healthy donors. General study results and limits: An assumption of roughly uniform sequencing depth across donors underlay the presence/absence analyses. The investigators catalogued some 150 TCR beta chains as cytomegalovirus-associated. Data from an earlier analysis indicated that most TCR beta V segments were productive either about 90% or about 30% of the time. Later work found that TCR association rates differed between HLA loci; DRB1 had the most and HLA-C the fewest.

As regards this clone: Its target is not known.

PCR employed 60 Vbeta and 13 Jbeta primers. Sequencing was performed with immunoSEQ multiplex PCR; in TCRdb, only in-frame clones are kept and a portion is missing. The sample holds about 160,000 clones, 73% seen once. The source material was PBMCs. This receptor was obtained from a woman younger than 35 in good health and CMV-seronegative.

CDR3 coding DNA: TGTGCCAGCCGAGGGCCCGGAATCGTGACGGACATTCAGTACTTC. Protein: CASRGPGIVTDIQYF. J is TRBJ2-4 and V is TRBV27; D may be TRBD2 (5 bases). Germline V CDR1 and CDR2: MNHEY, SMNVEV (reference sequence). This CDR3 region has 15 residues. The V end was cut by 8 bases, the J end by 8 bases, with 22 bases between.